Each of the 27 T cell receptor beta chains below was sequenced from the same sample in a study of blood T cell repertoires in COVID-19. TCRdb's table, derived via immunoSEQ multiplex PCR, lists solely in-frame clones and lacks some. This table has approximately 240,000 clones, about 80% appearing once. The specimen was peripheral blood. The origin of the receptors is an elderly woman with active or convalescent COVID-19.

CDR3 loop: CASSLAGTVNQPQHF. CDR3 coding DNA: TGTGCCAGCTCACTTGCCGGGACAGTCAATCAGCCCCAGCATTTT. This chain joins TRBV18 and TRBJ1-5; 7 bases map to TRBD1. Trimming took 4 bases from V and 3 from J; bases not matched to a gene: 6. This CDR3 has 15 residues. The germline V gene has CDR1 KGHSH and CDR2 LQKENI.

CDR3 sequence reads: CASSLRQGATF. The CDR3 nucleotides are TGTGCCAGCAGCCTCAGACAGGGAGCCACCTTC. The V call is TRBV11-2, the J call TRBJ1-2; 7 nucleotides agree with TRBD1. The CDR3 covers 11 residues. The germline V gene has CDR1 SGHAT and CDR2 FQNNGV. Trimming took 5 bases from V and 13 from J; bases not matched to a gene: 7.

The gene calls are TRBV18 and TRBJ2-3, with a possible D match to TRBD1 (5 bases). V dropped 1 base and J dropped 8 bases, with 19 bases sitting between them. The CDR3 consists of 16 residues. Germline CDR1 is KGHSH and CDR2 is LQKENI. The CDR3 bases are TGTGCCAGCTCACCACTGGGCAGGGAATATTCGGGTACGCAGTATTTT. This encodes CASSPLGREYSGTQYF.

V usage is TRBV5-1 and J usage is TRBJ2-5; weak D call: TRBD2 (6 bases). V gave up 2 bases and J gave up 5 bases, with 13 bases separating them. The CDR3 length is 14 residues. Germline V lookup: CDR1 SGHRS, CDR2 YFSETQ. CDR3 in DNA: TGCGCCAGCAGCTTTAACGCGGGGCAGGAGACCCAGTACTTC. It is translated as CASSFNAGQETQYF.

Worth noting for this clone: Other nucleotide sequences from this sample produce the same CDR3. The chain combines TRBV28 with TRBJ1-5; the D is unclear. Germline values: CDR1 MDHEN, CDR2 SYDVKM. CDR3 length: 13 amino acids. V was clipped by 3 bases and J by 2 bases, with 5 bases between them. The CDR3: CASSFSGNQPQHF. CDR3 in DNA: TGTGCCAGCAGTTTTTCTGGCAATCAGCCCCAGCATTTT.

Only one count was recorded for this clone. The rearrangement links TRBV4-1 to TRBJ2-3; the match to TRBD2 covers 11 bases. Trimming cost V 8 bases and J 1 base; bases outside gene matches: 8. The CDR3 runs to 16 residues. Germline CDR1 is MGHRA and CDR2 is YSYEKL. The CDR3, as DNA: TGCGCCAGCCGCCGTACTAGCGGGGGTGGCACAGATACGCAGTATTTT. Translated, it gives CASRRTSGGGTDTQYF.

This chain joins TRBV5-4 and TRBJ2-7, with D perhaps matching TRBD1 (5 bases). The CDR3 spans 14 residues. Trimming removed 4 bases from V and 2 bases from J, with 13 bases in between. Germline lookup yields CDR1 SGHNT and CDR2 YYREEE (reference sequence). The CDR3 here is CASSKESRAYEQYF. CDR3 sequence (DNA): TGTGCCAGCAGCAAAGAAAGCAGGGCCTACGAGCAGTACTTC.

The rearrangement joins TRBV7-6 to TRBJ1-4, with TRBD1 as a possible D gene (5 bases). V lost 0 bases, J lost 7 bases, and 15 bases lay in between. The V gene's germline CDR1 is SGHVS and CDR2 FNYEAQ. This CDR3 region has 16 residues. The CDR3, as DNA: TGTGCCAGCAGCTTAGCGCCTCAGGGTCAGAGTGAAAAACTGTTTTTT. It codes for CASSLAPQGQSEKLFF. Full variable domain (outside the CDR3, taken from reference TRBV7-6 and TRBJ1-4): GAGVSQSPRYKVTKRGQDVALRCDPISGHVSLYWYRQALGQGPEFLTYFNYEAQQDKSGLPNDRFSAERPEGSISTLTIQRTEQRDSAMYRCASSLAPQGQSEKLFFGSGTQLSVL.

This chain links TRBV2 with TRBJ2-1; D is undetermined. From germline, CDR1 is SNHLY and CDR2 FYNNEI. There are 12 residues in the CDR3. Trimming took off 6 bases at V and 6 bases at J, with 9 bases between the two ends. The CDR3 sequence is CASRGVINEQFF. For the CDR3, the DNA is TGTGCCAGCAGGGGCGTGATCAATGAGCAGTTCTTC.

The rearrangement uses TRBV5-1 and TRBJ2-1, with D possibly TRBD1 on 5 matching bases. V was trimmed by 4 bases and J by 4 bases, leaving 12 bases between them. The CDR3 contains 14 residues. Germline assignment: CDR1 SGHRS and CDR2 YFSETQ. The CDR3 region is CASSGITGYNEQFF. Written as DNA, the CDR3 is TGCGCCAGCAGCGGAATAACAGGTTACAATGAGCAGTTCTTC.

For the CDR3, the DNA is TGTGCCATCAGTGCAGAGGACAGCAACTCTGGAAACACCATATATTTT. Amino acid sequence: CAISAEDSNSGNTIYF. The rearrangement links TRBV10-3 to TRBJ1-3; D perhaps matches TRBD1 (6 bases). The CDR3 contains 16 residues. Looked up from germline, CDR1 is ENHRY and CDR2 is SYGVKD. Trimming left V 4 bases short and J 0 bases short, with 13 bases between.

As concerns this clone: Other nucleotide sequences in the sample specify the same CDR3. V usage is TRBV6-1 and J usage is TRBJ1-3, with no clear D. The CDR3 consists of 14 residues. V lost 3 bases and J 1 base, leaving 7 bases between the germline ends. From germline, CDR1 is MNHNS and CDR2 SASEGT. The CDR3 nucleotides are TGTGCCAGCAGTGAGTCAGGATCTGGAAACACCATATATTTT. Its translation is CASSESGSGNTIYF.

The chain employs TRBV24-1 and TRBJ2-5; TRBD1 aligns across 10 bases. V was clipped by 0 bases and J by 7 bases; unmatched bases: 4. CDR3 length: 15 amino acids. Germline V gene data show CDR1 as KGHDR and CDR2 as SFDVKD. The CDR3 sequence: CATSDLGTGDGTQYF. In DNA form, the CDR3 reads TGTGCCACCAGTGATTTGGGGACAGGGGATGGGACCCAGTACTTC.

J is TRBJ2-3 and V is TRBV6-1; TRBD1 might be the D (6 bases). The CDR3 consists of 15 residues. The germline V gene has CDR1 MNHNS and CDR2 SASEGT. Trimming left V 1 base short and J 3 bases short, with 11 bases between. The CDR3 region is CASSEVRTETDTQYF. Here the CDR3 DNA reads TGTGCCAGCAGTGAAGTCAGGACAGAGACAGATACGCAGTATTTT.

This clone was counted once. The chain is built from TRBV7-2 and TRBJ1-2; D remains unclear. V was shortened by 1 base and J by 3 bases, with 12 bases between the two germline ends. Germline CDR1 and CDR2: SGHTA and FQGNSA. The length of the CDR3 is 15 residues. The CDR3 sequence: CASSLVPGVDYGYTF. The CDR3 coding sequence is TGTGCCAGCAGCTTAGTACCCGGTGTGGACTATGGCTACACCTTC. The whole variable domain, remainder taken from reference TRBV7-2 and TRBJ1-2, is GAGVSQSPSNKVTEKGKDVELRCDPISGHTALYWYRQSLGQGLEFLIYFQGNSAPDKSGLPSDRFSAERTGGSVSTLTIQRTQQEDSAVYLCASSLVPGVDYGYTFGSGTRLTVV.

CDR3 residues: CASSPGLGMSDTQYF. The CDR3 region has the DNA TGTGCCAGCAGCCCAGGTCTGGGTATGTCAGATACGCAGTATTTT. The chain combines TRBV7-2 with TRBJ2-3, with D uncertain. Germline V gene lookup returns CDR1 SGHTA and CDR2 FQGNSA. The germline V and J ends were trimmed by 5 bases and 4 bases, with 16 bases remaining between them. The length of the CDR3 is 15 residues. The whole variable domain, remainder taken from reference TRBV7-2 and TRBJ2-3, is GAGVSQSPSNKVTEKGKDVELRCDPISGHTALYWYRQSLGQGLEFLIYFQGNSAPDKSGLPSDRFSAERTGGSVSTLTIQRTQQEDSAVYLCASSPGLGMSDTQYFGPGTRLTVL.

The rearrangement uses TRBV30 and TRBJ2-3, with 8 bases matching TRBD2. Germline loops: CDR1 GTSNPN, CDR2 SVGIG (reference sequence). V lost 3 bases, J lost 0 bases, and 5 bases stayed unmatched. This CDR3 spans 15 amino acids. In DNA form, the CDR3 reads TGTGCCTGGAGCCGACTAGCGACTAGCACAGATACGCAGTATTTT. Translated, it gives CAWSRLATSTDTQYF.

The sample holds a few counts of this clone. This chain connects TRBV5-4 to TRBJ1-1; D remains unclear. With 1 base removed from V and 2 bases from J, the gap between germline ends came to 9 bases. CDR1 is SGHNT and CDR2 is YYREEE in the germline V gene (reference sequence). The CDR3 runs to 14 residues. The CDR3 region is CASSLHGDNTEAFF. The DNA for the CDR3 is TGTGCCAGCAGCTTGCACGGAGATAACACTGAAGCTTTCTTT.

The chain carries TRBV3-1 (or the pseudogene TRBV3-2) and TRBJ2-7, with 7 positions matching TRBD1. V lost 4 bases and J lost 0; bases outside the gene matches: 6. This CDR3 has 15 amino acids. The germline CDR1 and CDR2 sequences are LGHDT and YNNKEL (reference sequence). CDR3 protein: CASSPTGTVSYEQYF. In nucleotides, the CDR3 is TGTGCCAGCAGCCCGACCGGGACAGTCTCCTACGAGCAGTACTTC.

The table lists this clone with a count of one. V gene TRBV6-5 combines with J gene TRBJ1-5; D possibly corresponds to TRBD1 (5 bases). Trimming stripped 4 bases from V and 3 bases from J, with 16 bases between. Germline V lookup: CDR1 MNHEY, CDR2 SVGAGI. This CDR3 spans 16 amino acids. CDR3 bases: TGTGCCAGCAGTTCCAGGGTATTGGGGTACAATCAGCCCCAGCATTTT. It is translated as CASSSRVLGYNQPQHF.

The chain is built from TRBV25-1 and TRBJ2-1; weak D call: TRBD1 (6 bases). The CDR3 extends over 14 amino acids. V was clipped by 5 bases and J by 12 bases, with 20 bases between them. CDR1 and CDR2 (germline): MGHDK, SYGVNS. For the CDR3, the DNA is TGTGCCAGCAGTCACCAGACAGGTTCTACTGGGCAGTTCTTC. It is translated as CASSHQTGSTGQFF.

This sequence joins TRBV30 and TRBJ2-7; D is possibly TRBD1 (7 bases). Germline loops: CDR1 GTSNPN, CDR2 SVGIG (reference sequence). The CDR3 spans 13 residues. The V gene lost 4 bases and the J gene lost 2 bases, with 12 bases spanning the gap. The CDR3 spells CAWTAGGPYEQYF. The CDR3 DNA reads TGTGCCTGGACGGCAGGGGGGCCCTACGAGCAGTACTTC.

This clone was detected ten times or more. The CDR3 loop is CASRVAAPSTDTQYF. CDR3 bases: TGTGCCAGCAGGGTAGCGGCCCCTAGCACAGATACGCAGTATTTT. This chain connects TRBV6-5 to TRBJ2-3; TRBD2 might be the D (6 bases). This CDR3 comprises 15 residues. The germline V gene encodes CDR1 MNHEY and CDR2 SVGAGI. V dropped 6 bases and J dropped 0 bases, with 13 bases sitting between them.

The chain carries TRBV5-1 and TRBJ2-2; D unresolved. The CDR3 extends over 13 amino acids. Trimming shortened V by 4 bases and J by 1 base, and 5 bases separated the two germline ends. Germline CDR1 SGHRS, CDR2 YFSETQ. The CDR3 protein is CASSGGNTGELFF. DNA of the CDR3: TGCGCCAGCAGCGGCGGGAACACCGGGGAGCTGTTTTTT.

The chain links TRBV18 to TRBJ1-5, with 7 bases lining up with TRBD1. The junction had 1 base not matched to a gene; V was cut back by 0 bases and J by 2 bases. This CDR3 region has 15 residues. The V gene's germline CDR1 is KGHSH and CDR2 LQKENI. DNA of the CDR3: TGTGCCAGCTCACCACCAGACAGGGGCAATCAGCCCCAGCATTTT. Residues: CASSPPDRGNQPQHF.

CDR3 coding DNA: TGTGCCAGCTGGAGAAGTTGGAAGGGGGCGGGTCAGCCCCAGCATTTT. Its translation: CASWRSWKGAGQPQHF. The genes are TRBV28 and TRBJ1-5; 7 bases line up with TRBD1. V trimming: 8 bases; J trimming: 6 bases; junction bases outside the gene matches: 16. Germline V gene lookup returns CDR1 MDHEN and CDR2 SYDVKM. There are 16 residues in the CDR3.

The V call is TRBV6-1, the J call TRBJ2-1, with D perhaps matching TRBD2 (5 bases). The CDR3 covers 15 residues. With 0 bases removed from V and 11 bases from J, the gap between germline ends came to 17 bases. Germline CDR1 is MNHNS and CDR2 is SASEGT. The CDR3 nucleotides are TGTGCCAGCAGTGAAGCATTCGGGGTAGGCCTCCAGCAGTTCTTC. It is translated as CASSEAFGVGLQQFF.